The 32 T cell receptor beta chains in this list originate from one sample, sequenced in a study of T cell clonality in common variable immunodeficiency. Study observations and caveats: Fewer deletions and N-nucleotide insertions were reportedly seen in common variable immunodeficiency TCR beta sequences.

The method was immunoSEQ multiplex PCR; TCRdb's version includes in-frame clones alone and lacks a portion of them. The sample has fewer than 20,000 clones. No antigen is known for these receptors. Sequencing was performed on peripheral blood mononuclear cells. The source is a human donor with common variable immunodeficiency.

This clone is identified as medium-sized from frequency. The read gets to within 3 residues of the CDR3 end, and the germline J gene fills in the rest. V and J are TRBV6-2 or TRBV6-3 and TRBJ2-5; D might be TRBD2 (6 bases). The V end was cut by 8 bases, the J end by 4 bases, with 8 bases between. This CDR3 region has 11 residues. Germline V gives CDR1 MNHEY, CDR2 SVGEGT. CDR3 DNA, as far as it was read: TGTGCCAGCCGGGGGTTAGAGACC. This encodes CASRGLET. In full, the CDR3 reads CASRGLETQYF.

This clone is classed as medium-sized (0.01 to 0.1%) by frequency. The read terminates 3 residues before the CDR3 end, so the remaining end is supplied by the germline J gene. The chain employs TRBV7-8 and TRBJ1-2, with 12 bases aligning to TRBD1. Germline CDR1 and CDR2: SGHVS and FQNEAQ. The CDR3 covers 15 residues. J lost 3 bases, V lost 3 bases, and 2 bases had no gene match. The part of the CDR3 DNA that was read is TGTGCCAGCAGCTTCGGGACAGGGGGCGACTATGGC. This sequence encodes CASSFGTGGDYG. The full CDR3 is CASSFGTGGDYGYTF.

CDR3 amino acids: CASSLDVQGGGYTF. The DNA read from the CDR3 is TGTGCCAGCAGCTTAGATGTGCAGGGAGGAGGC. The chain combines TRBV7-2 with TRBJ1-2; a weak D match, TRBD1 (5 bases). The CDR3 end lies 3 residues beyond the end of the read and is filled in from the germline J gene. The length of the CDR3 is 14 residues. The germline V gene has CDR1 SGHTA and CDR2 FQGNSA.

About this clone itself: The CDR3 end falls 3 residues outside the read, so it is completed with the germline J gene. The rearrangement joins TRBV28 to TRBJ1-5; 9 bases align to TRBD1. Trimming cost V 2 bases and J 0 bases; bases outside gene matches: 8. The CDR3 is 18 residues long. The V gene's germline CDR1 is MDHEN and CDR2 SYDVKM. Here the CDR3 reads CASSLMKGTGYSNQPQHF. Incomplete CDR3 DNA: TGTGCCAGCAGTTTAATGAAAGGGACAGGGTATAGCAATCAGCCC.

With respect to this clone: The observed sequence ends 3 residues before the CDR3 terminus, with the missing tail filled in from the germline J gene. The genes are TRBV7-3 and TRBJ2-7; 8 nucleotides match TRBD1. The CDR3 totals 15 residues. Germline V gene data show CDR1 as SGHTA and CDR2 as FQGTGA. The V segment lost 6 bases and the J segment 2 bases; nucleotides outside the gene matches: 9. CDR3 region: CASSLSARGPYEQYF. The covered CDR3 bases are TGTGCCAGCAGTCTTAGCGCCAGGGGGCCCTACGAG. Full variable domain (missing parts from reference TRBV7-3 and TRBJ2-7): GAGVSQTPSNKVTEKGKYVELRCDPISGHTALYWYRQSLGQGPEFLIYFQGTGAADDSGLPNDRFFAVRPEGSVSTLKIQRTERGDSAVYLCASSLSARGPYEQYFGPGTRLTVT.

This clone is medium-sized by frequency. The sequence runs out 3 residues before the end of the CDR3; the remainder is reconstructed from the germline J gene. The chain is built from TRBV13 and TRBJ2-5, with 11 bases matching TRBD1. J lost 4 bases, V lost 2 bases, and 3 bases had no gene match. The CDR3 extends over 15 amino acids. Germline lookup yields CDR1 PRHDT and CDR2 FYEKMQ (reference sequence). The CDR3 region is CASSLMDRGLETQYF. CDR3 DNA, as far as it was read: TGTGCCAGCAGCTTAATGGACAGGGGGCTAGAGACC.

This clone shows up as medium-sized by frequency. The DNA ends 3 residues before the CDR3 does, and the rest of the CDR3 is filled in from the germline J gene. The J gene is TRBJ2-5, the V gene TRBV18; 9 bases fit TRBD1. This CDR3 region has 16 residues. The germline gives CDR1 KGHSH, CDR2 LQKENI. The J segment lost 2 bases and the V segment lost 0 bases, leaving 4 bases of the junction unmatched. The sequenced CDR3 bases are TGTGCCAGCTCACCACCGGGACAGGGCACACAAGAGACC. Its translation is CASSPPGQGTQET. The whole CDR3 region reads CASSPPGQGTQETQYF.

A word on this clone: At one of its ends the junction is not consistent with the germline gene, which may arise from a read error. With the read ending 3 residues before the CDR3 end, the germline J gene is used to fill in that end. The chain is built from TRBV4-2 and TRBJ2-7; 8 bases align to TRBD1. CDR1 is LGHNA and CDR2 is YNFKEQ in the germline V gene. The CDR3 spans 14 residues. CDR3 DNA (partial): TGCGCCAGCAGCCAAGGGACAGGTCGGTACGAG. Translation: CASSQGTGRYE. In full, the CDR3 reads CASSQGTGRYEQYF.

Comments on this clone: The read comes to an end 3 residues before the CDR3 does, leaving the germline J gene to fill in the end. J is TRBJ1-5 and V is TRBV30; 8 bases align to TRBD1. V lost 1 base and J lost 5; bases outside the gene matches: 4. Germline assignment: CDR1 GTSNPN and CDR2 SVGIG (reference sequence). The CDR3 contains 14 residues. This CDR3 reads CAWSAGGRHQPQHF. Partial CDR3 DNA: TGTGCCTGGAGTGCAGGGGGCAGGCATCAGCCC.

About this clone: From the germline J gene comes the end of the CDR3, since the read stops 3 residues before it. The chain uses TRBV30 and TRBJ2-1; 11 bases match TRBD2. The germline gives CDR1 GTSNPN, CDR2 SVGIG (reference sequence). The length of the CDR3 is 16 residues. Germline trimming cut 0 bases from V and 2 bases from J; bases unmatched to any gene: 3. The CDR3 sequence: CAWSVFSGRAYNEQFF. CDR3 DNA (partial): TGTGCCTGGAGTGTTTTTAGCGGGAGGGCCTACAATGAG. The full variable domain, with the rest looked up from reference TRBV30 and TRBJ2-1, is SQTIHQWPATLVQPVGSPLSLECTVEGTSNPNLYWYRQAAGRGLQLLFYSVGIGQISSEVPQNLSASRPQDRQFILSSKKLLLSDSGFYLCAWSVFSGRAYNEQFFGPGTRLTVL.

A word on this clone: Read data end 3 residues before the CDR3 end; the end is taken from the germline J gene. This rearrangement joins TRBV7-2 to TRBJ2-4; D tentatively reads TRBD1 or TRBD2 (5 bases each). CDR3 length equals 15 residues. Germline V gene data show CDR1 as SGHTA and CDR2 as FQGNSA. V dropped 5 bases and J dropped 1 base, with 12 bases sitting between them. The part of the CDR3 DNA that was read is TGTGCCAGCAGCCAGAGGGGCAGCGCCAAAAACATT. This codes for CASSQRGSAKNI. The CDR3 reads in full as CASSQRGSAKNIQYF.

The CDR3 DNA, read in part, is TGTGCCAGCTCACCACCGGGCTACACTGAA. This encodes CASSPPGYTE. The whole CDR3 is CASSPPGYTEAFF. The genes are TRBV18 and TRBJ1-1, with D unclear. The read terminates 3 residues ahead of where the CDR3 ends, so the germline J gene completes it. Trimming cost V 0 bases and J 3 bases, with 5 bases left between them. Looked up from germline, CDR1 is KGHSH and CDR2 is LQKENI. The CDR3 sequence is 13 residues long.

Turning to this clone: The read halts 3 residues ahead of the CDR3 end, with the missing end drawn from the germline J gene. This chain connects TRBV7-6 to TRBJ2-2, with 10 positions matching TRBD2. The ends lost 0 bases at V and 3 bases at J; junction bases unmatched: 7. From germline, CDR1 is SGHVS and CDR2 FNYEAQ. This CDR3 region has 18 residues. The CDR3 loop reads CASSLAPLAGSYTGELFF. The sequenced CDR3 bases are TGTGCCAGCAGCTTAGCGCCACTAGCGGGGAGCTACACCGGGGAG.

On this clone itself: The CDR3 is cut off 3 residues early in the read; its end comes from the germline J gene. V and J are TRBV5-4 and TRBJ1-2; possible D gene TRBD1, 5 bases. Germline CDR1 reads SGHNT; CDR2 reads YYREEE (reference sequence). This CDR3 region has 16 residues. The CDR3 DNA, read in part, is TGTGCCAGCAGCTCCGGCCGTGACCAGGGTGGTCGAGGC. It is translated as CASSSGRDQGGRG. The full CDR3 protein is CASSSGRDQGGRGYTF.

The DNA read from the CDR3 is TGTGCCAGCAGCTCCAGACTAGCGGGGTACAATGAG. Its translation: CASSSRLAGYNE. The whole CDR3 region reads CASSSRLAGYNEQFF. The chain links TRBV11-3 to TRBJ2-1; 11 bases agree with TRBD2. The CDR3 end lies 3 residues beyond the end of the read and is filled in from the germline J gene. This CDR3 contains 15 residues. The germline V gene has CDR1 SGHNT and CDR2 YENEEA. V shed 4 bases and J 4 bases; nucleotides not matched to a gene: 3.

Comments on this clone: Sequencing ends 3 residues short of the CDR3 end; the germline J gene provides the rest. This chain joins TRBV7-2 and TRBJ2-3; no clear D. Germline values: CDR1 SGHTA, CDR2 FQGNSA. The CDR3 runs 11 residues. V was clipped by 6 bases and J by 8 bases, with 9 bases between them. The CDR3 is CASRLLGTQYF. The sequenced CDR3 bases are TGTGCCAGCAGACTACTGGGTACG.

A remark on this clone: The read is 3 residues too short to cover the CDR3 end, so that end is filled in from the germline J gene. The chain carries TRBV5-4 and TRBJ2-1; 8 positions match TRBD2. CDR1 is SGHNT, CDR2 YYREEE, per germline (reference sequence). The CDR3 has 14 residues. Losses at the gene ends were 2 bases for V and 7 bases for J; bases not matched to a gene: 5. The CDR3 spells CASSFAGGVNEQFF. Partial CDR3 DNA: TGTGCCAGCAGCTTTGCGGGAGGAGTTAATGAG.

A note on this clone: The CDR3 extends 3 residues past the end of the read, so its final part is completed from the germline J gene. This chain connects TRBV7-6 to TRBJ1-1; 7 nucleotides agree with TRBD1. CDR1 and CDR2 (germline): SGHVS, FNYEAQ. V was pared by 2 bases and J by 4 bases, with 7 bases of the junction left unmatched. This CDR3 has 15 amino acids. The CDR3 is CASSLKGDRGTEAFF. CDR3 DNA (partial): TGTGCCAGCAGCTTAAAAGGGGACAGAGGCACTGAA.

Concerning this clone: The CDR3 end lies 3 residues beyond the end of the read and is filled in from the germline J gene. The rearrangement joins TRBV13 to TRBJ2-2; no clear D. CDR1 is PRHDT, CDR2 FYEKMQ, per germline (reference sequence). This CDR3 spans 15 amino acids. Trimming removed 2 bases from V and 0 bases from J, with 7 bases in between. The sequenced CDR3 bases are TGTGCCAGCAGCTTAAGGGCCACGAACACCGGGGAG. Amino acid sequence: CASSLRATNTGE. The whole CDR3 is CASSLRATNTGELFF.

As for this clone: Read sequence stops 3 residues before the CDR3 end, and the germline J gene provides the missing end. The chain joins TRBV20-1 to TRBJ2-5, with D maybe TRBD2 (7 bases). The V gene's germline CDR1 is DFQATT and CDR2 SNEGSKA (reference sequence). The CDR3 consists of 13 residues. Trimming took off 3 bases at V and 5 bases at J, with 13 bases between the two ends. CDR3 residues: CSAREGGRETQYF. CDR3 bases read: TGCAGTGCTAGGGAGGGGGGGAGGGAGACC.

As to this clone: The read gets to within 3 residues of the CDR3 end, and the germline J gene fills in the rest. The rearrangement joins TRBV7-2 to TRBJ1-1, with unresolved D. This CDR3 contains 11 residues. The ends were cut back, 8 bases at V and 7 bases at J, with 11 bases in the middle. CDR1 and CDR2 from the germline V gene are SGHTA and FQGNSA. The CDR3 here is CASSSAIEAFF. Partial CDR3 DNA: TGTGCCAGCTCCAGCGCTATTGAA.

As concerns this clone: The read ends 3 residues shy of where the CDR3 ends; the end is completed using the germline J gene. The J gene is TRBJ2-5, the V gene TRBV9, with 10 bases aligning to TRBD2. J was trimmed by 2 bases and V by 7 bases; bases with no gene match: 8. This CDR3 contains 15 residues. Germline assignment: CDR1 SGDLS and CDR2 YYNGEE. CDR3 DNA (partial): TGTGCCAGCGGGGGACTAGCGTCCGATCAAGAGACC. Translated, it gives CASGGLASDQET. In full, the CDR3 reads CASGGLASDQETQYF.

As for this clone: The read ends 3 residues shy of where the CDR3 ends; the end is completed using the germline J gene. V gene TRBV19 combines with J gene TRBJ2-7; 8 bases align to TRBD1. CDR3 length equals 14 residues. V was pared by 6 bases and J by 5 bases, with 9 bases of the junction left unmatched. CDR1 LNHDA and CDR2 SQIVND come from the germline V gene (reference sequence). The part of the CDR3 DNA that was read is TGTGCCAGTAGGAAACAGGGGGGTCTCGACGAG. As protein: CASRKQGGLDE. The entire CDR3 sequence reads CASRKQGGLDEQYF.

About this clone itself: Read sequence stops 3 residues before the CDR3 end, and the germline J gene provides the missing end. The chain recombines TRBV7-6 with TRBJ2-5, with a weak D call TRBD2 (7 bases). The V gene's germline CDR1 is SGHVS and CDR2 FNYEAQ. The CDR3 sequence is 17 residues long. Trimming left V 6 bases short and J 4 bases short, with 24 bases between. CDR3 DNA (partial): TGTGCCAGCAGTTCTCTGCTGGGGGGGGGCGGAGCAGAGACC. Amino acid sequence: CASSSLLGGGGAET. The full CDR3 is CASSSLLGGGGAETQYF.

Regarding this clone: From the germline J gene comes the end of the CDR3, since the read stops 3 residues before it. V and J are TRBV7-2 and TRBJ1-1; 8 bases map to TRBD1. V shed 0 bases, J shed 1 base, and the junction held 7 bases outside the gene matches. CDR1 and CDR2 (germline): SGHTA, FQGNSA. This CDR3 spans 17 amino acids. CDR3 DNA, as far as it was read: TGTGCCAGCAGCTTAGCCCAGGGGGCCTTTCGGAACACTGAA. Amino acids: CASSLAQGAFRNTE. The full CDR3 protein is CASSLAQGAFRNTEAFF. The full variable domain, completed using reference TRBV7-2 and TRBJ1-1, is GAGVSQSPSNKVTEKGKDVELRCDPISGHTALYWYRQSLGQGLEFLIYFQGNSAPDKSGLPSDRFSAERTGGSVSTLTIQRTQQEDSAVYLCASSLAQGAFRNTEAFFGQGTRLTVV.

Of note for this clone: The sequenced fragment ends 3 residues before the CDR3 boundary, so the rest is inferred from the germline J gene. The identical CDR3 is also encoded by other nucleotide sequences in the sample. The rearrangement uses TRBV7-9 and TRBJ1-5; maybe TRBD1 (6 bases). Trimming shortened V by 1 base and J by 6 bases, and 7 bases separated the two germline ends. The CDR3 extends over 13 amino acids. From germline, CDR1 is SEHNR and CDR2 FQNEAQ (reference sequence). The CDR3 region is CASSLEGGQPQHF. The covered CDR3 bases are TGTGCCAGCAGCTTAGAAGGGGGTCAGCCC.

This clone shows up as medium-sized (0.01 to 0.1%) by frequency. With the read ending 3 residues before the CDR3 end, the germline J gene is used to fill in that end. V gene TRBV6-2 or TRBV6-3 combines with J gene TRBJ2-6, with a weak D call TRBD2 (6 bases). The CDR3 totals 14 residues. Germline lookup yields CDR1 MNHEY and CDR2 SVGEGT. V was shortened by 2 bases and J by 8 bases, with 10 bases between the two germline ends. CDR3 loop: CASSYGGEPNVLTF. The part of the CDR3 DNA that was read is TGTGCCAGCAGTTACGGAGGGGAGCCCAACGTC.

Concerning this clone itself: From the germline J gene comes the end of the CDR3, since the read stops 3 residues before it. The chain is built from TRBV6-2 or TRBV6-3 and TRBJ1-3; no clear D. The CDR3 is 16 amino acids. From germline, CDR1 is MNHEY and CDR2 SVGEGT. Trimming pared 0 bases from V and 0 bases from J, leaving 9 bases between. CDR3 loop: CASSYSPGSSGNTIYF. Incomplete CDR3 DNA: TGTGCCAGCAGTTACTCGCCAGGATCCTCTGGAAACACC.

Turning to this clone: The observed sequence ends 3 residues before the CDR3 terminus, with the missing tail filled in from the germline J gene. The V gene is TRBV18, the J gene TRBJ2-5; the match to TRBD2 covers 12 bases. Germline lookup yields CDR1 KGHSH and CDR2 LQKENI. V dropped 5 bases and J dropped 2; count of bases not matched to a gene: 6. This CDR3 contains 16 residues. The CDR3 reads CASSEEGTSGQETQYF. Incomplete CDR3 DNA: TGTGCCAGCTCAGAAGAAGGGACTAGCGGGCAAGAGACC. Looking up the rest from reference TRBV18 and TRBJ2-5 gives the full variable domain: NAGVMQNPRHLVRRRGQEARLRCSPMKGHSHVYWYRQLPEEGLKFMVYLQKENIIDESGMPKERFSAEFPKEGPSILRIQQVVRGDSAAYFCASSEEGTSGQETQYFGPGTRLLVL.

As to this clone: The CDR3 end is not reached by the read, which stops 3 residues before it; the germline J gene fills it in. This chain joins TRBV6-2 or TRBV6-3 and TRBJ2-7; 8 bases line up with TRBD2. The CDR3 totals 14 residues. Trimming at V came to 4 bases and at J to 0 bases, leaving 2 bases not matched to a gene. Germline V gives CDR1 MNHEY, CDR2 SVGEGT. CDR3 DNA (partial): TGTGCCAGCAGTTCGGGACTAGACTCCTACGAG. Translated, it gives CASSSGLDSYE. The CDR3, in full, reads CASSSGLDSYEQYF.

Comments on this clone: Coverage ceases 3 residues before the CDR3 finishes, and the germline J gene fills in the end. The chain couples TRBV23-1 to TRBJ2-7, with 12 bases aligning to TRBD1. Being an ORF, TRBV23-1 has a function that is uncertain. The ends lost 10 bases at V and 5 bases at J; junction bases unmatched: 15. The CDR3 covers 16 residues. The part of the CDR3 DNA that was read is TGCGCCATCCTCCCGGACCCCGGGACAGGGGGCGACGAG. Translating it yields CAILPDPGTGGDE. The entire CDR3 is CAILPDPGTGGDEQYF.

This clone is classed as medium-sized by frequency. Read coverage stops 3 residues before the CDR3 terminus; the germline J gene supplies the remainder. This chain links TRBV29-1 with TRBJ2-7, with 12 positions matching TRBD2. The CDR3 has 16 amino acids. V lost 6 bases, J lost 2 bases, and 11 bases stayed unmatched. The germline V gene has CDR1 SQVTM and CDR2 ANQGSEA. Incomplete CDR3 DNA: TGCAGCGTCCTAGGGCTAGCGGGAGGGCCGGCCTACGAG. This translates into CSVLGLAGGPAYE. The entire CDR3 protein is CSVLGLAGGPAYEQYF.